This TCR beta chain is drawn from a study of vaccination and CD4 T cells after COVID-19. The sample's treatment: roughly ten-day PBMC culture with coronavirus spike peptide pools or control peptides (ViraFEST assay). CD4+ T cells that had been cultured provided DNA sequenced with the Oncomine TCR Beta short-read assay. One entry per CDR3 protein results from TCRdb running MiXCR on the PCR reads. The data show about 12,000 distinct CDR3 sequences, around 74% seen once. Trimming shortened V by 1 base and J by 0 bases, and 16 bases separated the two germline ends. Germline CDR1 reads DFQATT; CDR2 reads SNEGSKA (reference sequence). The CDR3 runs 17 residues. Turning to this clonotype: Its specificity is unknown.

The TCR was taken from a human donor who had recovered from COVID-19. Sequencing input: CD4+ T cells from blood, cultured in vitro. The V and J genes are TRBV20-1 and TRBJ1-3; D not resolved. The CDR3 protein is CSARGKQDLASGNTIYF. The CDR3 DNA follows: TGCAGTGCTAGAGGGAAGCAGGACCTAGCCTCTGGAAACACCATATATTTT.